This TCR beta chain was captured in a study of T cell responses to AZD1222 COVID-19 vaccine. With V trimmed by 5 bases and J by 3 bases, 7 bases remained unmatched. CDR1 and CDR2 from the germline V gene are SGHAT and FQDESV (reference sequence). The CDR3 covers 14 residues. Findings and caveats of the study: Spike-specific TCR repertoires showed rising breadth and depth after two AZD1222 doses. Baseline antibody screening turned up just six seropositive AZD1222 recipients.

Pooled samples include second doses given at about 4 or 12 weeks. Measured with immunoSEQ multiplex PCR; TCRdb has only the in-frame clones, and not every one. Here the sample spans about 25,000 clones, about 88% being singletons. In regard to this clone: Its antigen is not identified.

The receptor was derived from an adult who received the AZD1222 COVID-19 vaccine. The chain couples TRBV11-1 to TRBJ2-7; 7 bases align to TRBD1. The material sequenced was peripheral blood, taken 28 days after the second AZD1222 dose. This CDR3 is CASSRPGQSYEQYF. Written as DNA, the CDR3 is TGTGCCAGCAGCCGACCGGGACAGAGCTACGAGCAGTACTTC.